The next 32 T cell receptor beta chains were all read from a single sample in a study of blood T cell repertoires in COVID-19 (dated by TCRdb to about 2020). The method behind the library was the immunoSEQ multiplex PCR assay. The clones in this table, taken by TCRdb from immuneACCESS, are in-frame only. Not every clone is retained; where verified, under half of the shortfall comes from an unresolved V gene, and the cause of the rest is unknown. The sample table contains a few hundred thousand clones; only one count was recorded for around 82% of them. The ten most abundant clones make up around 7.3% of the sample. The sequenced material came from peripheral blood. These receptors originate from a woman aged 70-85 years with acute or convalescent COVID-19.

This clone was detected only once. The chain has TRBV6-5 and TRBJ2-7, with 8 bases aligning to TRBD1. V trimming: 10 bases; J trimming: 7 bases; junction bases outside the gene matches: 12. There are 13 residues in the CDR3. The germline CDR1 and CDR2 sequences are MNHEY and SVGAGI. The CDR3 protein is CATAQKQGVEQYV. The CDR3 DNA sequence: TGTGCCACCGCCCAAAAACAGGGGGTTGAGCAGTACGTC.

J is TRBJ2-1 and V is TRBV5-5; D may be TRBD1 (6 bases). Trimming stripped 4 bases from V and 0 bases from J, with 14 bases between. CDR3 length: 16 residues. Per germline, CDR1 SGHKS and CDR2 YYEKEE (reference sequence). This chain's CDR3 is CASSTGRVLSYNEQFF. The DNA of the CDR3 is TGTGCCAGCAGCACAGGGCGGGTTCTCTCCTACAATGAGCAGTTCTTC. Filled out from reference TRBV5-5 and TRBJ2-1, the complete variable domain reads DAGVTQSPTHLIKTRGQQVTLRCSPISGHKSVSWYQQVLGQGPQFIFQYYEKEERGRGNFPDRFSARQFPNYSSELNVNALLLGDSALYLCASSTGRVLSYNEQFFGPGTRLTVL.

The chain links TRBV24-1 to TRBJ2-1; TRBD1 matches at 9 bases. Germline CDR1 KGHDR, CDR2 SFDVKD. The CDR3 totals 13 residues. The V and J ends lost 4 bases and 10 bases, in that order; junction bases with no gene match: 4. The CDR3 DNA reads TGTGCCACCAGTGACTCGACAGGGGGAGAGCAGTTCTTC. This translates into CATSDSTGGEQFF.

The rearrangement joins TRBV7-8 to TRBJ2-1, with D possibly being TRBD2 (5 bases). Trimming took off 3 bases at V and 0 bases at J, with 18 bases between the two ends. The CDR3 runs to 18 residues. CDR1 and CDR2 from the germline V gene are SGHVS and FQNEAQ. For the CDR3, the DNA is TGTGCCAGCAGCTTCGGGAAGTACGGCGGCTACTCCTACAATGAGCAGTTCTTC. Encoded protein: CASSFGKYGGYSYNEQFF.

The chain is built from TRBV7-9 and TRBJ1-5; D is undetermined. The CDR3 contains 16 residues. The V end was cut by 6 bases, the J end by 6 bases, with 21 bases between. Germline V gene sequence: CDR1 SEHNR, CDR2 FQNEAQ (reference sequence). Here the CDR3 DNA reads TGTGCCAGCAGTTCGGGGTTAGATTGGTCAGGTCAGCCCCAGCATTTT. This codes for CASSSGLDWSGQPQHF.

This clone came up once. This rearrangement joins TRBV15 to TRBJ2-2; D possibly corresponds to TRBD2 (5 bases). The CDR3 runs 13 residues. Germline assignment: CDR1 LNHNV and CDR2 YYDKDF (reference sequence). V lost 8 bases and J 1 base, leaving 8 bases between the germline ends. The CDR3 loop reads CATEGENTGELFF. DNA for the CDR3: TGTGCCACCGAGGGAGAGAACACCGGGGAGCTGTTTTTT.

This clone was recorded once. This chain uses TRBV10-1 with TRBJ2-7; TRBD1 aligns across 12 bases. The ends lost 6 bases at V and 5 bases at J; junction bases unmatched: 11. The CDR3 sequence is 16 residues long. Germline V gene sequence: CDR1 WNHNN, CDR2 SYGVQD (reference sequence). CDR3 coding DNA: TGCGCCAGCAGATACACCGGGACAGGGGGCTGCAACGAGCAGTACTTC. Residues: CASRYTGTGGCNEQYF.

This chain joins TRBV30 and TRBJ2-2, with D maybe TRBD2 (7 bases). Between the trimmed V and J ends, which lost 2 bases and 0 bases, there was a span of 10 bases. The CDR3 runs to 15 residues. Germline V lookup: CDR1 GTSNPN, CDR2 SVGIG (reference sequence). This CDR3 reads CAWSRGGTNTGELFF. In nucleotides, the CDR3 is TGTGCCTGGAGTAGGGGGGGTACGAACACCGGGGAGCTGTTTTTT.

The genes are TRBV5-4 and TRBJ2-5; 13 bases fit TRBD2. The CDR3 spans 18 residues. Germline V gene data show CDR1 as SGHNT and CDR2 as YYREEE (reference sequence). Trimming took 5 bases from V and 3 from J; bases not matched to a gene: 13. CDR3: CASRGESTGTSGEETQYF. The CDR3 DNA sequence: TGTGCCAGCAGAGGGGAATCGACCGGGACTAGCGGGGAAGAGACCCAGTACTTC.

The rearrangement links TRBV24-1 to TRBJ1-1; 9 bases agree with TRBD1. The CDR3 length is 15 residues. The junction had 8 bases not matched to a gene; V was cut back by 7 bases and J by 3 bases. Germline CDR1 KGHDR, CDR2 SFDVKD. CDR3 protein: CATRGHRGQDTEAFF. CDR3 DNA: TGTGCCACCAGAGGCCACAGGGGGCAGGACACTGAAGCTTTCTTT.

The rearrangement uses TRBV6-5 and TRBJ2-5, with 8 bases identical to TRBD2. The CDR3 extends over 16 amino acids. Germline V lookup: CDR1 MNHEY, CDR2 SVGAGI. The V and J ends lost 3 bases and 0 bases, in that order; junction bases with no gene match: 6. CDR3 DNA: TGTGCCAGCAGTTATTCCCCGGGGGGGAACCAAGAGACCCAGTACTTC. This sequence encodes CASSYSPGGNQETQYF.

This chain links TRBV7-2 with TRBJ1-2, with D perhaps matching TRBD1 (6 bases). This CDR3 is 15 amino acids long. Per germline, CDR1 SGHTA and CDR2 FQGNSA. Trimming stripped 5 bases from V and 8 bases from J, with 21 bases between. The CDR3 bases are TGTGCCAGCAGCGCGTTCCTGGGGGGGGCAAGGGGCTACACCTTC. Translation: CASSAFLGGARGYTF.

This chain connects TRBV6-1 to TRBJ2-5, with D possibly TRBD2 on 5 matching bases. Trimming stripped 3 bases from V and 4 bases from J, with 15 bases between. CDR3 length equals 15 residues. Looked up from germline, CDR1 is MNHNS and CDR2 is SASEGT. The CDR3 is CASSDQGGGAETQYF. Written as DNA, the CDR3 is TGTGCCAGCAGTGATCAAGGAGGAGGAGCAGAGACCCAGTACTTC.

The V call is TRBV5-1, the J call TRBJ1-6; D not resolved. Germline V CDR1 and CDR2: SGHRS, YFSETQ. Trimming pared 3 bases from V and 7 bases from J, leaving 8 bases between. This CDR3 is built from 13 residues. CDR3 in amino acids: CASSSGENSPLHF. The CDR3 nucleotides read TGCGCCAGCAGCTCGGGTGAGAATTCACCCCTCCACTTT.

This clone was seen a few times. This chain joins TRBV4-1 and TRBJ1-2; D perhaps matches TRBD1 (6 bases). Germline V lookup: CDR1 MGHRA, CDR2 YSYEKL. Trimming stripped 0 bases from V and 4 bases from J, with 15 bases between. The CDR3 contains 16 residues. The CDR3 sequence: CASSQDISTGSYGYTF. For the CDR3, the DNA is TGCGCCAGCAGCCAAGATATTAGTACAGGGAGCTATGGCTACACCTTC.

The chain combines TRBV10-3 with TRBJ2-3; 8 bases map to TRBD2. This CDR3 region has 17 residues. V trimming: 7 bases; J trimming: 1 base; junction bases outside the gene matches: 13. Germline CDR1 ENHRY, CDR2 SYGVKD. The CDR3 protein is CAINSWFGGEGTDTQYF. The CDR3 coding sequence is TGTGCCATCAATTCCTGGTTCGGGGGGGAAGGCACAGATACGCAGTATTTT.

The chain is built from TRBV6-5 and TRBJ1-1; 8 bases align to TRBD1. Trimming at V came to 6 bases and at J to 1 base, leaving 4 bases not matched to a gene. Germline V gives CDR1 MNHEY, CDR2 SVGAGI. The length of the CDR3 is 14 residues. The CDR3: CASRGQGQNTEAFF. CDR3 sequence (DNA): TGTGCCAGCAGAGGACAGGGCCAGAACACTGAAGCTTTCTTT.

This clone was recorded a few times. The CDR3 here is CASSYREVGGYTF. Written as DNA, the CDR3 is TGTGCCAGCAGTTATAGGGAGGTTGGGGGCTACACCTTC. The chain has TRBV5-5 and TRBJ1-2; D unclear. Germline lookup yields CDR1 SGHKS and CDR2 YYEKEE (reference sequence). The CDR3 runs 13 residues. V was shortened by 5 bases and J by 8 bases, with 16 bases between the two germline ends.

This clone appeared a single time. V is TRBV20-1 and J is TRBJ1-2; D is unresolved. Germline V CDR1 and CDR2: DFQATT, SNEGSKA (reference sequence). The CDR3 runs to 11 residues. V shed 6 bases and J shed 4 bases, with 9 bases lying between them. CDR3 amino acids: CSAWSSYGYTF. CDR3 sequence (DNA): TGCAGTGCCTGGTCTAGCTATGGCTACACCTTC.

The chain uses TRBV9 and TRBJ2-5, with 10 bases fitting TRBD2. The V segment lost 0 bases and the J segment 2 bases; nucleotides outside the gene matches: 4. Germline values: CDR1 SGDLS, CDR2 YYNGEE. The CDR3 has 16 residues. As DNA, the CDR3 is TGTGCCAGCAGCGTAGGCTCTAGCGGGGGACAAGAGACCCAGTACTTC. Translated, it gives CASSVGSSGGQETQYF. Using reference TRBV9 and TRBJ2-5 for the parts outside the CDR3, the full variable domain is DSGVTQTPKHLITATGQRVTLRCSPRSGDLSVYWYQQSLDQGLQFLIQYYNGEERAKGNILERFSAQQFPDLHSELNLSSLELGDSALYFCASSVGSSGGQETQYFGPGTRLLVL.

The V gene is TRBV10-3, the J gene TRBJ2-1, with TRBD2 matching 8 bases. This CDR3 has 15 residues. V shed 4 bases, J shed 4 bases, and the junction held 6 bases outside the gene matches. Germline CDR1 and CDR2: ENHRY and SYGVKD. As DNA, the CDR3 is TGTGCCATCAGTGGGAACGGGGGGGATTACAATGAGCAGTTCTTC. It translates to CAISGNGGDYNEQFF.

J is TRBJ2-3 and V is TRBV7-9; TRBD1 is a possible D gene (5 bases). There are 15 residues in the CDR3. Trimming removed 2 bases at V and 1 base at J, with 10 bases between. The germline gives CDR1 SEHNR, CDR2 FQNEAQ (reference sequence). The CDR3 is CASSLPGSGTDTQYF. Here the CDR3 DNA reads TGTGCCAGCAGCTTACCAGGGTCGGGCACAGATACGCAGTATTTT.

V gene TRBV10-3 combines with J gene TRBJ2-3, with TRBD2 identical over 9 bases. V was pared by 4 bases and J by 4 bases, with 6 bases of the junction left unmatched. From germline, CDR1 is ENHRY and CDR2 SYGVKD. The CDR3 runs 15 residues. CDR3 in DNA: TGTGCCATCAGTGTTGCGGGGGGGCGGGCAGATACGCAGTATTTT. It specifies CAISVAGGRADTQYF.

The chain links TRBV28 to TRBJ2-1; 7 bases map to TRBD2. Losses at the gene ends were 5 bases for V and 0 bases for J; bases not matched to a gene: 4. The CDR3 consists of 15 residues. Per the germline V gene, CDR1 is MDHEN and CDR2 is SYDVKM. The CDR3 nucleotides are TGTGCCAGCAGTCTCGGGGGGAACTCCTACAATGAGCAGTTCTTC. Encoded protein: CASSLGGNSYNEQFF.

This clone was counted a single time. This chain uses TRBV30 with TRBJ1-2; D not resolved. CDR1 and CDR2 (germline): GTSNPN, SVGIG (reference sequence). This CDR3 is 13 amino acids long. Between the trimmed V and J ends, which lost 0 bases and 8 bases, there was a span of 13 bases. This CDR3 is CAWSVRGGGGYTF. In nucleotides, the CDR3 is TGTGCCTGGAGTGTACGAGGTGGAGGGGGCTACACCTTC. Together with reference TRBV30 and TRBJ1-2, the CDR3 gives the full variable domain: SQTIHQWPATLVQPVGSPLSLECTVEGTSNPNLYWYRQAAGRGLQLLFYSVGIGQISSEVPQNLSASRPQDRQFILSSKKLLLSDSGFYLCAWSVRGGGGYTFGSGTRLTVV.

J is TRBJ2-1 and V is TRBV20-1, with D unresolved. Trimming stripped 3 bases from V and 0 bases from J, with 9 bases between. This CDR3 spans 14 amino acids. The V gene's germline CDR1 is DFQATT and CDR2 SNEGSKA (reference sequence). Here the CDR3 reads CSASGFSSYNEQFF. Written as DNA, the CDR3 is TGCAGTGCTAGTGGCTTTAGCTCCTACAATGAGCAGTTCTTC.

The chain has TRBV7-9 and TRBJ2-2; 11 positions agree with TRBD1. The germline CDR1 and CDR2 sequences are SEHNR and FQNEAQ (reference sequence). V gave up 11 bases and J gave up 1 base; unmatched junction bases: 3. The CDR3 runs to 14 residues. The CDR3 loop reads CARDRGVNTGELFF. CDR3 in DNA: TGTGCCCGGGACAGGGGGGTGAACACCGGGGAGCTGTTTTTT.

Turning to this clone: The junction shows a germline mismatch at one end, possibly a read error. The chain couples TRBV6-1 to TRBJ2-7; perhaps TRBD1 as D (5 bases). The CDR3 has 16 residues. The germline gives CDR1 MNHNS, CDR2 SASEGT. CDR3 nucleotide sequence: TGTGCCAGCAGTGAAACAGACAGAACTACGAGCAGTATCGGCCCCTTC. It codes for CASSETDRTTSSIGPF.

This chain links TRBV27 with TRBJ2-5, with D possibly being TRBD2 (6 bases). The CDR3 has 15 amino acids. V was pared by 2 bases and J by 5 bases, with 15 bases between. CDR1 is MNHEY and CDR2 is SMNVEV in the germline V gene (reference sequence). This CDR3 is CASSLLGVGLETQYF. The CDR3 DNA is TGTGCCAGCAGTTTACTAGGGGTGGGACTGGAGACCCAGTACTTC.

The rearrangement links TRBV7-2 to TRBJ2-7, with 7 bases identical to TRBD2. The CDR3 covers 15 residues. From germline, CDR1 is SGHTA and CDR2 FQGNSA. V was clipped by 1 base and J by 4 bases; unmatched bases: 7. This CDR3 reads CASSLVSPGGYEQYF. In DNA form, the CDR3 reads TGTGCCAGCAGCTTAGTTTCGCCGGGGGGATACGAGCAGTACTTC.

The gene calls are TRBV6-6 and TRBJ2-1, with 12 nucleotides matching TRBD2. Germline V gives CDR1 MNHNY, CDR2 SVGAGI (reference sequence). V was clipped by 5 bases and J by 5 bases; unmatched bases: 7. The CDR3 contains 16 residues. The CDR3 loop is CASSRTSGGPNNEQFF. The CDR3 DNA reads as TGTGCCAGCAGTCGTACTAGCGGGGGGCCAAACAATGAGCAGTTCTTC.

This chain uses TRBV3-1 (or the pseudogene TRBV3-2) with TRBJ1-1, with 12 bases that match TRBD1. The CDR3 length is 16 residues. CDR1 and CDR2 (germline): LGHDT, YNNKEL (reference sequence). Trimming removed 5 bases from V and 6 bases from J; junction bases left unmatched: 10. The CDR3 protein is CASSNRDRGLEAEAFF. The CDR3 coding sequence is TGTGCCAGCAGCAACCGGGACAGGGGGCTTGAGGCTGAAGCTTTCTTT.